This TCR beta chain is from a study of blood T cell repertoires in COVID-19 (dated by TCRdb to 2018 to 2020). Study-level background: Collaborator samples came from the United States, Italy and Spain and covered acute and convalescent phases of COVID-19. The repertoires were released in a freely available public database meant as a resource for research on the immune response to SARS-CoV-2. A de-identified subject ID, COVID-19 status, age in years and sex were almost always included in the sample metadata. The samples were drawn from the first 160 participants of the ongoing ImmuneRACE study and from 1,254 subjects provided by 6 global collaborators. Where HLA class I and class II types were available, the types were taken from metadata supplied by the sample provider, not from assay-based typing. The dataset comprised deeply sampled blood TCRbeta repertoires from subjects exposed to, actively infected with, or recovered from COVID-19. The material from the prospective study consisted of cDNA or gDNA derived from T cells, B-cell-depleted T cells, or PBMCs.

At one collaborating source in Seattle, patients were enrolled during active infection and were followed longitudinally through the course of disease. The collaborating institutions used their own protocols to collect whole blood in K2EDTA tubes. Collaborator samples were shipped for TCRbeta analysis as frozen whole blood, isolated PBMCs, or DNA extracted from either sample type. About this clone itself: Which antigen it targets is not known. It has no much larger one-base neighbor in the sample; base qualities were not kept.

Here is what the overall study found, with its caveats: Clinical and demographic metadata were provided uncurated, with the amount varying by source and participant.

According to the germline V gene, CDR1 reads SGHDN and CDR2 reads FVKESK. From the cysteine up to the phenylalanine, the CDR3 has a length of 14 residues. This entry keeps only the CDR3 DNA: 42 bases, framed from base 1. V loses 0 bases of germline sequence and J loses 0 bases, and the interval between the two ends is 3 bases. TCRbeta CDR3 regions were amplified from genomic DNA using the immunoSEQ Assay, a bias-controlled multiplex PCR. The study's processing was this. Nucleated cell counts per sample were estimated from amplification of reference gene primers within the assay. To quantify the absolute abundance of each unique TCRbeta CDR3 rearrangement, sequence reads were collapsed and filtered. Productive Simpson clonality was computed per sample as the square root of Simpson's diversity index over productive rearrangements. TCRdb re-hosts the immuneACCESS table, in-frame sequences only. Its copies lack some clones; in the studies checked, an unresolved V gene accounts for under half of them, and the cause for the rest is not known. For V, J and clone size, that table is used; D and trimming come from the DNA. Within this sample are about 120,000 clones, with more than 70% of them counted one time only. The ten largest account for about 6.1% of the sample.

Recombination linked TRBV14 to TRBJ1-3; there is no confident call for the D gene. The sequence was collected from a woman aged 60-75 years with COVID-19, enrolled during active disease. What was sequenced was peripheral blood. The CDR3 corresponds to CASSQDSSGNTIYF. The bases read TGTGCCAGCAGCCAAGACAGCTCTGGAAACACCATATATTTT.